Presented here are 30 T cell receptor beta chains from one specimen sequenced in a study of blood T cell repertoires in COVID-19. Sequencing was performed with immunoSEQ multiplex PCR; in TCRdb, only in-frame clones are kept and a portion is missing. Among a few hundred thousand clones listed, 85% to 90% were seen once. The sequenced sample was peripheral blood. Receptor source: a man younger than 35 with COVID-19, enrolled during active disease.

A note on this clone: This CDR3 is also generated by other DNA sequences in the sample. V is TRBV5-1 and J is TRBJ2-3; D gene ambiguous. This CDR3 has 13 residues. The V end lost 0 bases, the J end lost 0 bases, and 2 bases lay between the germline ends. The germline CDR1 and CDR2 sequences are SGHRS and YFSETQ. The chain's CDR3 is CASSLASTDTQYF. The CDR3 bases are TGCGCCAGCAGCTTGGCAAGCACAGATACGCAGTATTTT.

The V call is TRBV24-1, the J call TRBJ2-1, with a possible D match to TRBD1 (6 bases). Trimming took 5 bases from V and 7 from J, leaving 11 bases between them. The CDR3 loop spans 13 amino acids. The germline V gene has CDR1 KGHDR and CDR2 SFDVKD. CDR3 amino acids: CATSVGGANEQFF. The CDR3 nucleotides read TGTGCCACCAGTGTTGGGGGCGCTAATGAGCAGTTCTTC.

The V call is TRBV6-5, the J call TRBJ2-7; TRBD1 matches at 8 bases. Germline assignment: CDR1 MNHEY and CDR2 SVGAGI. V shed 6 bases, J shed 2 bases, and the junction held 9 bases outside the gene matches. There are 15 residues in the CDR3. The CDR3 nucleotides are TGTGCCAGCAGAGACGACAGGGGAGTTACCTACGAGCAGTACTTC. It is translated as CASRDDRGVTYEQYF.

This chain connects TRBV12-5 to TRBJ1-1, with TRBD1 identical over 8 bases. CDR1 LGHNT and CDR2 FRNRAP come from the germline V gene. CDR3 length: 15 residues. V shed 0 bases, J shed 6 bases, and the junction held 6 bases outside the gene matches. CDR3 nucleotides: TGTGCTAGTGGTTTGGTACTCGACAGGGGCTCTGAAGCTTTCTTT. It is translated as CASGLVLDRGSEAFF.

CDR3 nucleotide sequence: TGTGCCAGCAGCTCTGCAGATACGCAGTATTTT. It codes for CASSSADTQYF. The J gene is TRBJ2-3, the V gene TRBV11-3; D not resolved. Germline CDR1 and CDR2: SGHNT and YENEEA. This CDR3 contains 11 residues. Between the trimmed V and J ends, which lost 4 bases and 4 bases, there was a span of 3 bases.

This clone was observed a single time. This rearrangement joins TRBV2 to TRBJ2-7; 10 bases agree with TRBD2. The CDR3 loop spans 16 amino acids. The J segment lost 6 bases and the V segment lost 0 bases, leaving 8 bases of the junction unmatched. Looked up from germline, CDR1 is SNHLY and CDR2 is FYNNEI. In nucleotides, the CDR3 is TGTGCCAGCAGTGAAGCGCTGAGACTAGCGGGTGGCGAGCAGTACTTC. Residues: CASSEALRLAGGEQYF.

This CDR3 is CASRSDGQLNYGYTF. In DNA, the CDR3 is TGTGCCAGCAGGTCGGATGGACAGCTCAACTATGGCTACACCTTC. V is TRBV6-6 and J is TRBJ1-2, with a tentative D call TRBD1 (6 bases). Trimming removed 6 bases from V and 2 bases from J, with 16 bases in between. Germline CDR1 MNHNY, CDR2 SVGAGI (reference sequence). There are 15 residues in the CDR3.

The chain links TRBV9 to TRBJ2-1, with D possibly matching TRBD1 (6 bases). Germline assignment: CDR1 SGDLS and CDR2 YYNGEE. The V and J ends lost 0 bases and 3 bases respectively, with 10 bases between them. This CDR3 comprises 15 residues. This CDR3 reads CASSVEGQHYNEQFF. CDR3 nucleotides: TGTGCCAGCAGCGTAGAAGGACAGCACTACAATGAGCAGTTCTTC.

The chain links TRBV3-1 (or the pseudogene TRBV3-2) to TRBJ2-5, with 9 bases lining up with TRBD2. The CDR3 loop spans 16 amino acids. Trimming removed 4 bases from V and 3 bases from J; junction bases left unmatched: 9. Germline CDR1 and CDR2: LGHDT and YNNKEL (reference sequence). The CDR3 DNA is TGTGCCAGCAGCCCAACTATCGCTAGCGGGGAAGAGACCCAGTACTTC. As protein: CASSPTIASGEETQYF.

The CDR3 sequence: CASSQGFSERANTEAFF. The CDR3 DNA is TGTGCCAGCAGCCAAGGTTTTTCGGAGAGGGCTAACACTGAAGCTTTCTTT. The chain combines TRBV3-1 (or the pseudogene TRBV3-2) with TRBJ1-1, with unresolved D. The V gene's germline CDR1 is LGHDT and CDR2 YNNKEL (reference sequence). Trimming pared 1 base from V and 2 bases from J, leaving 17 bases between. The CDR3 has 17 amino acids.

The genes are TRBV18 and TRBJ2-3; TRBD2 agrees at 12 bases. There are 16 residues in the CDR3. Germline-derived CDR1 and CDR2 are KGHSH and LQKENI. The trim removed 1 base at V and 7 bases at J, leaving 6 bases unmatched. The CDR3 DNA sequence: TGTGCCAGCTCACCACGACTAGCGGGAGAACCTTATACGCAGTATTTT. It encodes CASSPRLAGEPYTQYF.

This chain uses TRBV30 with TRBJ2-1; maybe TRBD2 (5 bases). Between the trimmed V and J ends, which lost 1 base and 2 bases, there was a span of 9 bases. CDR1 GTSNPN and CDR2 SVGIG come from the germline V gene (reference sequence). The CDR3 consists of 14 residues. CDR3 sequence reads: CAWSGTGTYNEQFF. The DNA of the CDR3 is TGTGCCTGGAGTGGCACGGGAACCTACAATGAGCAGTTCTTC.

Notes on this clone: An end of the junction differs from the germline gene, which may be a read error. The chain uses TRBV7-7 and TRBJ2-2, with D possibly TRBD2 on 5 matching bases. CDR1 and CDR2 from the germline V gene are SSHAT and FNYEAQ (reference sequence). The CDR3 extends over 15 amino acids. CDR3 in DNA: TGTGCTAGCAGCCCGCTAGCAGCGAACACCGGGGAGCTGTTTTTT. Amino acid sequence: CASSPLAANTGELFF.

This chain joins TRBV2 and TRBJ2-3; 10 nucleotides align to TRBD1. The length of the CDR3 is 15 residues. The J segment lost 5 bases and the V segment lost 3 bases, leaving 5 bases of the junction unmatched. Germline CDR1 is SNHLY and CDR2 is FYNNEI. For the CDR3, the DNA is TGTGCCAGCAGTGATCGGGACAGGGGTGTAGATACGCAGTATTTT. Translated, it gives CASSDRDRGVDTQYF.

The chain links TRBV7-9 to TRBJ1-5, with a possible D match to TRBD1 (5 bases). V was trimmed by 3 bases and J by 9 bases, leaving 12 bases between them. The CDR3 totals 13 residues. From germline, CDR1 is SEHNR and CDR2 FQNEAQ (reference sequence). The CDR3 spells CASSLDGGWPQHF. The DNA of the CDR3 is TGTGCCAGCAGCTTGGACGGGGGGTGGCCCCAGCATTTT. The whole variable domain, filled in from reference TRBV7-9 and TRBJ1-5, reads DTGVSQNPRHKITKRGQNVTFRCDPISEHNRLYWYRQTLGQGPEFLTYFQNEAQLEKSRLLSDRFSAERPKGSFSTLEIQRTEQGDSAMYLCASSLDGGWPQHFGDGTRLSIL.

The V call is TRBV6-2 or TRBV6-3, the J call TRBJ2-7; 9 bases map to TRBD1. CDR3 length equals 15 residues. Trimming took 2 bases from V and 6 from J; bases not matched to a gene: 8. The V gene's germline CDR1 is MNHEY and CDR2 SVGEGT. The CDR3 nucleotides read TGTGCCAGCAGTTACGGAGGGACAGGGAGTGGCGAGCAGTACTTC. It yields the protein CASSYGGTGSGEQYF.

A few counts support this clone. The gene calls are TRBV7-9 and TRBJ2-2; perhaps TRBD2 as D (6 bases). Deletions cut 4 bases from V and 5 bases from J, with 14 bases between. The germline V gene encodes CDR1 SEHNR and CDR2 FQNEAQ (reference sequence). The CDR3 consists of 15 residues. The CDR3 coding sequence is TGTGCCAGCAGCTCCGGCGCAGGGAGGACCGGGGAGCTGTTTTTT. It translates to CASSSGAGRTGELFF.

This clone was detected only a few times. The chain uses TRBV7-9 and TRBJ2-7, with 10 positions matching TRBD2. This CDR3 is 16 amino acids long. Germline trimming cut 5 bases from V and 0 bases from J; bases unmatched to any gene: 7. Looked up from germline, CDR1 is SEHNR and CDR2 is FQNEAQ (reference sequence). CDR3 sequence reads: CASSPDSGRSSYEQYF. CDR3 nucleotides: TGTGCCAGCAGCCCCGATAGCGGGAGGTCCTCCTACGAGCAGTACTTC. The full variable domain, with the rest looked up from reference TRBV7-9 and TRBJ2-7, is DTGVSQNPRHKITKRGQNVTFRCDPISEHNRLYWYRQTLGQGPEFLTYFQNEAQLEKSRLLSDRFSAERPKGSFSTLEIQRTEQGDSAMYLCASSPDSGRSSYEQYFGPGTRLTVT.

The chain has TRBV5-1 and TRBJ2-3; D not resolved. Germline lookup yields CDR1 SGHRS and CDR2 YFSETQ. The CDR3 extends over 15 amino acids. V was clipped by 5 bases and J by 2 bases, with 15 bases between them. The CDR3 coding sequence is TGCGCCAGCAGACCAAGCTCGTATCTCACAGATACGCAGTATTTT. Translation gives CASRPSSYLTDTQYF.

The chain has TRBV3-1 (or the pseudogene TRBV3-2) and TRBJ2-5, with TRBD2 matching over 8 bases. J lost 5 bases, V lost 3 bases, and 2 bases had no gene match. CDR3 length equals 13 residues. CDR1 and CDR2 from the germline V gene are LGHDT and YNNKEL (reference sequence). The CDR3 loop is CASSQTGGETQYF. DNA for the CDR3: TGTGCCAGCAGCCAGACGGGGGGGGAGACCCAGTACTTC.

This rearrangement joins TRBV7-2 to TRBJ1-2, with D possibly TRBD1 on 5 matching bases. Trimming took off 4 bases at V and 7 bases at J, with 22 bases between the two ends. Per the germline V gene, CDR1 is SGHTA and CDR2 is FQGNSA. The CDR3 spans 16 residues. CDR3 sequence (DNA): TGTGCCAGCAGCTCGACCGGGACCGGAGGGATGGGTGGCTACACCTTC. Protein product: CASSSTGTGGMGGYTF.

This clone was counted between two and nine times. V gene TRBV19 combines with J gene TRBJ2-2; D is possibly TRBD2 (6 bases). CDR3 length: 12 residues. Trimming shortened V by 10 bases and J by 7 bases, and 13 bases separated the two germline ends. Germline values: CDR1 LNHDA, CDR2 SQIVND (reference sequence). In DNA form, the CDR3 reads TGTGCCATAGTCGGGGGTCGCGGGGAGCTGTTTTTT. Its protein product is CAIVGGRGELFF.

This clone occurred a few times. The V gene is TRBV30, the J gene TRBJ2-2; D may be TRBD2 (6 bases). V shed 1 base and J shed 5 bases, with 11 bases lying between them. The CDR3 runs 14 residues. Germline V gene data show CDR1 as GTSNPN and CDR2 as SVGIG (reference sequence). The CDR3 reads CAWSDGRWTGELFF. In nucleotides, the CDR3 is TGTGCCTGGAGTGACGGGAGATGGACCGGGGAGCTGTTTTTT.

A single count supports this clone. The chain uses TRBV3-1 (or the pseudogene TRBV3-2) and TRBJ1-2; the D gene is possibly TRBD1 (6 bases). Deletions cut 3 bases from V and 2 bases from J, with 10 bases between. Germline V gene data show CDR1 as LGHDT and CDR2 as YNNKEL (reference sequence). The CDR3 consists of 14 residues. The CDR3 sequence: CASSHRRGNYGYTF. CDR3 nucleotides: TGTGCCAGCAGCCACCGCAGGGGCAACTATGGCTACACCTTC.

This clone has a handful of counts. The chain couples TRBV7-9 to TRBJ2-7; 8 bases agree with TRBD2. The CDR3 has 15 residues. The trim removed 5 bases at V and 7 bases at J, leaving 13 bases unmatched. Germline values: CDR1 SEHNR, CDR2 FQNEAQ (reference sequence). CDR3 nucleotides: TGTGCCAGCAGCCGTAGGACGGGAGGGGGTCTGGAGCAGTACTTC. Protein product: CASSRRTGGGLEQYF.

The rearrangement links TRBV5-6 to TRBJ2-2, with TRBD2 matching over 9 bases. Looked up from germline, CDR1 is SGHDT and CDR2 is YYEEEE. This CDR3 region has 17 residues. Trimming at V came to 3 bases and at J to 4 bases, leaving 10 bases not matched to a gene. This CDR3 is CASSSGLAGTFTGELFF. Here the CDR3 DNA reads TGTGCCAGCAGCTCGGGGCTAGCGGGGACTTTCACCGGGGAGCTGTTTTTT.

Of note for this clone: The sample carries other DNA sequences with the same CDR3. The chain couples TRBV6-6 to TRBJ1-2; 8 nucleotides line up with TRBD1. The CDR3 length is 13 residues. The ends lost 6 bases at V and 2 bases at J; junction bases unmatched: 2. Germline-derived CDR1 and CDR2 are MNHNY and SVGAGI (reference sequence). The CDR3 reads CASSRTGNYGYTF. CDR3 nucleotide sequence: TGTGCCAGCAGCCGGACAGGGAACTATGGCTACACCTTC.

This chain uses TRBV19 with TRBJ2-1, with 7 bases fitting TRBD2. Germline V gene sequence: CDR1 LNHDA, CDR2 SQIVND (reference sequence). V lost 6 bases, J lost 8 bases, and 10 bases stayed unmatched. CDR3 length equals 14 residues. The chain's CDR3 is CASSSPGRADEQFF. CDR3 nucleotide sequence: TGTGCCAGTAGCTCCCCGGGGAGGGCCGATGAGCAGTTCTTC. The complete variable domain, with remaining parts taken from reference TRBV19 and TRBJ2-1, reads DGGITQSPKYLFRKEGQNVTLSCEQNLNHDAMYWYRQDPGQGLRLIYYSQIVNDFQKGDIAEGYSVSREKKESFPLTVTSAQKNPTAFYLCASSSPGRADEQFFGPGTRLTVL.

The chain couples TRBV12-3 or TRBV12-4 to TRBJ2-7; 8 positions agree with TRBD1. This CDR3 region has 13 residues. J gave up 5 bases and V 7 bases, and 7 bases lay outside the gene matches. Here the CDR3 reads CASNRGQGNEQYF. DNA for the CDR3: TGTGCCAGCAACCGTGGACAGGGCAACGAGCAGTACTTC.

Only one count was recorded for this clone. The chain combines TRBV30 with TRBJ1-5, with D uncertain. Trimming shortened V by 2 bases and J by 5 bases, and 10 bases separated the two germline ends. CDR3 length: 13 residues. From germline, CDR1 is GTSNPN and CDR2 SVGIG (reference sequence). The CDR3 bases are TGTGCCTGGAGTTTTGGAAGCGATCAGCCCCAGCATTTT. This encodes CAWSFGSDQPQHF.